This T cell receptor beta chain emerged from a study of cytomegalovirus exposure and HLA in healthy donors. General study findings and limits: In an earlier analysis, about 87% or about 30%: the productive usage of most TCR beta V segments. What TCR beta sequences reportedly achieved was accurate prediction of HLA-A and HLA-B alleles in most subjects.

PCR primers comprised 60 Vbeta and 13 Jbeta primers. Here immunoSEQ multiplex PCR was the method, and the copy in TCRdb shows in-frame clones only, minus some. The top ten hold approximately 7.5% of the sample, which has 130,000 or so clones, approximately 10% seen once. This clone has only a few counts. The target antigen is unknown. Sequenced sample: PBMCs. The clonotype originates from a woman aged 40-49 years in good health and CMV-seropositive.

In DNA form, the CDR3 reads TGTGCCAGCAGCTTGGGGACAGGGGGCCGGGATGTAGGCTACACCTTC. Amino acid sequence: CASSLGTGGRDVGYTF. This rearrangement joins TRBV5-8 to TRBJ1-2; 11 positions match TRBD1. This CDR3 has 16 residues. The junction had 9 bases not matched to a gene; V was cut back by 0 bases and J by 8 bases. Germline lookup yields CDR1 SGHTS and CDR2 YDEGEE.